This T cell receptor beta chain was obtained from a study of cytomegalovirus exposure and HLA in healthy donors. Overall study results and limits: Across donors, most TCRs were seen rarely, yet some public ones were widespread.

Some clones are missing from TCRdb's copy, which holds only in-frame ones; the method was immunoSEQ multiplex PCR. The sample lists 150,000 to 180,000 clones, roughly 84% seen once, with over 2% in the top ten. This CDR3 spans 16 amino acids. V was cut by 5 bases and J by 3 bases, with 17 bases left in between. CDR1 and CDR2 from the germline V gene are MDHEN and SYDVKM. Concerning this clone itself: The antigen is undetermined.

Sequenced sample: PBMCs. The V and J genes are TRBV28 and TRBJ2-1; D is ambiguous. The sequence came from a human donor in good health. CDR3 in amino acids: CASSGRMAADYNEQFF. The DNA of the CDR3 is TGTGCCAGCAGTGGAAGAATGGCGGCGGACTACAATGAGCAGTTCTTC.